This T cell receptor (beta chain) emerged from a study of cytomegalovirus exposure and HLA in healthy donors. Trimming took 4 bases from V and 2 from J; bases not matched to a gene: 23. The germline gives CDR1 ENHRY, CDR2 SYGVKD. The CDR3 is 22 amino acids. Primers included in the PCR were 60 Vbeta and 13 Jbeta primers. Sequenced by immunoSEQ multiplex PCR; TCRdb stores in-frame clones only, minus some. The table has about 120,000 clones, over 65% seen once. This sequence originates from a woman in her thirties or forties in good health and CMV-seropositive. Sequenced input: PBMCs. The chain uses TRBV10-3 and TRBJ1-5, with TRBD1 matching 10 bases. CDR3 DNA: TGTGCCATCAGTGCCCGACAGGGGGCGCGGGACGCACTATCTTTTGGCAATCAGCCCCAGCATTTT. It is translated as CAISARQGARDALSFGNQPQHF.